Each of the 9 T cell receptor beta chains below was sequenced from the same sample in a study of blood T cell repertoires in COVID-19. The table came from immunoSEQ multiplex PCR; TCRdb's copy has only in-frame clones and leaves some out. The data show about 260,000 clones, around 86% seen once. Sequenced: peripheral blood. The receptors stem from a man aged 18 to 30 with active or convalescent COVID-19.

The V and J genes are TRBV27 and TRBJ2-5, with a possible D match to TRBD2 (5 bases). In germline, CDR1 is MNHEY, CDR2 SMNVEV (reference sequence). V shed 3 bases and J shed 5 bases, with 10 bases lying between them. The CDR3 is 13 amino acids. CDR3 region: CASSFRGFETQYF. The CDR3 nucleotides read TGTGCCAGCAGTTTCCGAGGGTTCGAGACCCAGTACTTC.

The CDR3 bases are TGTGCCAGCAGTTACAAGGGGATCCACTATGGCTACACCTTC. It encodes CASSYKGIHYGYTF. The V and J genes are TRBV6-2 or TRBV6-3 and TRBJ1-2, with D tentatively TRBD1 (5 bases). V was trimmed by 2 bases and J by 3 bases, leaving 10 bases between them. This CDR3 comprises 14 residues. CDR1 is MNHEY, CDR2 SVGEGT, per germline.

The V and J genes are TRBV4-1 and TRBJ1-1; a possible D gene is TRBD1 (6 bases). Germline V CDR1 and CDR2: MGHRA, YSYEKL. The CDR3 covers 15 residues. Trimming took 0 bases from V and 6 from J, leaving 14 bases between them. The CDR3 coding sequence is TGCGCCAGCAGCCAAGATAGAGACAGGAGCGCTGAAGCTTTCTTT. Translating it yields CASSQDRDRSAEAFF.

The chain carries TRBV25-1 and TRBJ1-4, with 7 bases lining up with TRBD1. The ends lost 6 bases at V and 8 bases at J; junction bases unmatched: 12. The CDR3 runs 15 residues. Germline CDR1 and CDR2: MGHDK and SYGVNS. The CDR3 nucleotides read TGTGCCAGCAGCTCCGACAGGGAGTATAAAGAAAAACTGTTTTTT. Its protein product is CASSSDREYKEKLFF.

The chain combines TRBV7-9 with TRBJ1-2, with D uncertain. The germline V gene encodes CDR1 SEHNR and CDR2 FQNEAQ (reference sequence). The ends were cut back, 2 bases at V and 4 bases at J, with 5 bases in the middle. The CDR3 covers 12 residues. The CDR3 nucleotides are TGTGCCAGCAGCTTACGTCGCTATGGCTACACCTTC. Residues: CASSLRRYGYTF.

The chain recombines TRBV13 with TRBJ2-7; tentative D call: TRBD2 (5 bases). Germline-derived CDR1 and CDR2 are PRHDT and FYEKMQ (reference sequence). The V and J ends lost 0 bases and 4 bases respectively, with 13 bases between them. The CDR3 has 15 residues. CDR3 sequence: CASSLGRGQRYEQYF. As DNA, the CDR3 is TGTGCCAGCAGCTTAGGACGGGGTCAACGATACGAGCAGTACTTC. Based on the CDR3 plus reference TRBV13 and TRBJ2-7, the full variable domain is AAGVIQSPRHLIKEKRETATLKCYPIPRHDTVYWYQQGPGQDPQFLISFYEKMQSDKGSIPDRFSAQQFSDYHSELNMSSLELGDSALYFCASSLGRGQRYEQYFGPGTRLTVT.

The V gene is TRBV10-3, the J gene TRBJ2-5; 12 nucleotides line up with TRBD2. CDR1 is ENHRY, CDR2 SYGVKD, per germline. The trim removed 1 base at V and 5 bases at J, leaving 2 bases unmatched. The CDR3 totals 15 residues. CDR3: CAISEWTSGEETQYF. CDR3 sequence (DNA): TGTGCCATCAGTGAGTGGACTAGCGGGGAGGAGACCCAGTACTTC.

J is TRBJ1-2 and V is TRBV6-5, with D possibly matching TRBD1 (6 bases). Trimming took off 6 bases at V and 1 base at J, with 15 bases between the two ends. The CDR3 contains 15 residues. The germline V gene has CDR1 MNHEY and CDR2 SVGAGI. CDR3 nucleotide sequence: TGTGCCAGCAGCCTGGACAGCGACATTAACTATGGCTACACCTTC. It is translated as CASSLDSDINYGYTF.

The rearrangement uses TRBV11-3 and TRBJ2-5, with a possible D match to TRBD1 (7 bases). The CDR3 loop spans 14 amino acids. The ends were cut back, 6 bases at V and 1 base at J, with 12 bases in the middle. Germline-derived CDR1 and CDR2 are SGHNT and YENEEA. CDR3 sequence reads: CASSRGTVQETQYF. For the CDR3, the DNA is TGTGCCAGCAGTCGCGGGACAGTCCAAGAGACCCAGTACTTC.